The 13 T cell receptor beta chains in this list originate from one sample, sequenced in a study of technical replicates of blood from a few donors. Method: immunoSEQ multiplex PCR; TCRdb's copy keeps in-frame clones and lacks some. The data show 68,000 or so clones, with 95% to 97% seen just once and 0.25% to 0.35% held by the top ten. Material: T cells isolated from PBMCs. The receptors originated from a human donor in good health.

This chain uses TRBV30 with TRBJ2-7, with a possible D match to TRBD2 (5 bases). The length of the CDR3 is 13 residues. Between the trimmed V and J ends, which lost 1 base and 3 bases, there was a span of 10 bases. Germline lookup yields CDR1 GTSNPN and CDR2 SVGIG (reference sequence). The CDR3 DNA sequence: TGTGCCTGGAGTGCGGGGTTCAACTACGAGCAGTACTTC. As protein: CAWSAGFNYEQYF.

The rearrangement links TRBV7-9 to TRBJ1-2; D ambiguous. The V and J ends lost 4 bases and 6 bases respectively, with 18 bases between them. Germline-derived CDR1 and CDR2 are SEHNR and FQNEAQ (reference sequence). The CDR3 consists of 15 residues. The CDR3 reads CASSYHSGSEDGYTF. For the CDR3, the DNA is TGTGCCAGCAGCTATCACTCCGGGAGCGAGGATGGCTACACCTTC.

This CDR3 is CATSRITSGSYEQYF. The DNA of the CDR3 is TGTGCCACCAGCAGAATAACTAGCGGCTCCTACGAGCAGTACTTC. This chain uses TRBV15 with TRBJ2-7; 8 nucleotides agree with TRBD2. This CDR3 has 15 amino acids. Germline V gene data show CDR1 as LNHNV and CDR2 as YYDKDF (reference sequence). The V and J ends lost 2 bases and 0 bases, in that order; junction bases with no gene match: 3.

The V call is TRBV29-1, the J call TRBJ2-2; no firm D call. CDR3 length: 11 amino acids. V was pared by 4 bases and J by 3 bases, with 3 bases between. Germline lookup yields CDR1 SQVTM and CDR2 ANQGSEA. CDR3: CSVADTGELFF. CDR3 nucleotide sequence: TGCAGCGTTGCTGACACCGGGGAGCTGTTTTTT.

The rearrangement joins TRBV6-4 to TRBJ2-3; D ambiguous. V was cut by 7 bases and J by 1 base, with 3 bases left in between. Germline values: CDR1 MRHNA, CDR2 SNTAGT. The CDR3 extends over 11 amino acids. The CDR3 region is CASTGTDTQYF. The CDR3 DNA follows: TGTGCCAGCACCGGCACAGATACGCAGTATTTT.

This chain links TRBV9 with TRBJ2-1; no clear D gene. The V end lost 0 bases, the J end lost 4 bases, and 11 bases lay between the germline ends. Per germline, CDR1 SGDLS and CDR2 YYNGEE. The CDR3 totals 15 residues. The CDR3 DNA reads TGTGCCAGCAGCGTAGGGTACTATTGGTACAATGAGCAGTTCTTC. Residues: CASSVGYYWYNEQFF.

The chain combines TRBV29-1 with TRBJ2-7; the D is unclear. V shed 8 bases and J shed 6 bases, with 14 bases lying between them. The CDR3 has 11 residues. The germline gives CDR1 SQVTM, CDR2 ANQGSEA. CDR3 nucleotides: TGCAGCCTCTCATTCTCCGGCGAGCAGTACTTC. This codes for CSLSFSGEQYF.

The chain joins TRBV19 to TRBJ2-7, with a weak D call TRBD2 (6 bases). Germline loops: CDR1 LNHDA, CDR2 SQIVND (reference sequence). CDR3 size: 13 residues. Trimming cost V 5 bases and J 3 bases, with 11 bases left between them. The CDR3, as DNA: TGTGCCAGTAGTGCCGGGACTGTCTACGAGCAGTACTTC. Translating gives CASSAGTVYEQYF.

The gene calls are TRBV18 and TRBJ1-2; D is ambiguous. V dropped 4 bases and J dropped 5 bases, with 11 bases sitting between them. The CDR3 is made up of 13 amino acids. Germline V lookup: CDR1 KGHSH, CDR2 LQKENI. This CDR3 is CASSHDGGYGYTF. CDR3 nucleotides: TGTGCCAGCTCACATGACGGAGGATATGGCTACACCTTC.

The chain employs TRBV29-1 and TRBJ2-7; TRBD2 might be the D (5 bases). With 5 bases removed from V and 5 bases from J, the gap between germline ends came to 16 bases. The CDR3 totals 13 residues. Germline V lookup: CDR1 SQVTM, CDR2 ANQGSEA. The CDR3 here is CSVRGGPMDEQYF. The CDR3 DNA follows: TGCAGCGTTCGGGGTGGGCCGATGGACGAGCAGTACTTC.

The chain couples TRBV27 to TRBJ2-1; D uncertain. V gave up 5 bases and J gave up 0 bases, with 17 bases separating them. There are 17 residues in the CDR3. Germline V gene data show CDR1 as MNHEY and CDR2 as SMNVEV (reference sequence). The DNA for the CDR3 is TGTGCCAGCAGTCCCCTCACACGTTCCAGCTCCTACAATGAGCAGTTCTTC. This codes for CASSPLTRSSSYNEQFF.

The chain joins TRBV27 to TRBJ1-4; the D gene is possibly TRBD1 (6 bases). This CDR3 is 16 amino acids long. The V end was cut by 4 bases, the J end by 1 base, with 13 bases between. Per the germline V gene, CDR1 is MNHEY and CDR2 is SMNVEV (reference sequence). The CDR3 sequence: CASSSNRVLTNEKLFF. The DNA of the CDR3 is TGTGCCAGCAGTTCAAACAGGGTCCTAACTAATGAAAAACTGTTTTTT.

This clone was seen only once. V usage is TRBV19 and J usage is TRBJ1-1; D call uncertain. V lost 5 bases and J 7 bases, leaving 20 bases between the germline ends. The CDR3 loop spans 15 amino acids. CDR1 is LNHDA and CDR2 is SQIVND in the germline V gene (reference sequence). The CDR3 DNA reads TGTGCCAGTAGTGGGAGCCGGGCCCAGGACGGTGAAGCTTTCTTT. It translates to CASSGSRAQDGEAFF.